This T cell receptor beta chain was captured in a study of metastatic and nonmetastatic thyroid tumors. Study overall: Across blood and tumor or nodule tissue, repertoires from malignant and benign thyroid patients were compared with one another. Study-wide points: It was reportedly found that TCR beta diversity was significantly higher in malignant thyroid tumors than in benign nodules, a difference seen in both blood and tumor samples.

Among the patients, none had received any treatment before thyroid surgery. A few counts support this clone. The target antigen is unknown. CDR1 and CDR2 (germline): MNHNS, SASEGT. Trimming cost V 6 bases and J 5 bases, with 14 bases left between them. CDR3 length: 13 residues. In the source study's methods: To classify distant metastasis in papillary thyroid cancer, a model was built from CDR3 differences across clinicopathological groups. TCRdb re-called the PCR reads with MiXCR. The V and J calls reflect TCRdb's pipeline rather than the authors' work. The sample lists around 20,000 clones; 22% were seen once.

V gene TRBV6-1 combines with J gene TRBJ2-7; D is possibly TRBD1 (6 bases). Sample: adjacent normal tissue. The clonotype was recovered from a female donor with papillary thyroid cancer or a benign thyroid nodule (not recorded which). Some clones in this sample may be carry-over from other donors' samples. The CDR3 DNA reads as TGTGCCAGCAGAATCCTACAGGGCCACGAGCAGTACTTC. Its protein product is CASRILQGHEQYF.